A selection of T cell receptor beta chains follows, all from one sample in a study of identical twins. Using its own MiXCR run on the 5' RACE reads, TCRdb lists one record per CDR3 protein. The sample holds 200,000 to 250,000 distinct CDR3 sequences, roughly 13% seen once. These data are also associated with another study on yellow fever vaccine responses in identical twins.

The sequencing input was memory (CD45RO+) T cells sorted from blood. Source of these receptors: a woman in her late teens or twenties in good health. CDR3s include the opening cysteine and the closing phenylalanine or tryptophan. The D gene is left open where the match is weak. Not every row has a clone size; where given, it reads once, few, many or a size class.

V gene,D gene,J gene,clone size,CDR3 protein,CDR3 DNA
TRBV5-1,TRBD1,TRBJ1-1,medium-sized,CASSSEQGRTEAFF,TGCGCCAGCAGCTCCGAACAGGGGCGGACTGAAGCTTTCTTT
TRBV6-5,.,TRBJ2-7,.,CASSWDAAYEQYF,TGTGCCAGCAGTTGGGACGCCGCCTACGAGCAGTACTTC
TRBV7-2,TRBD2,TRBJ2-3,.,CASSFKRAGGLMDTQYF,TGTGCCAGCAGCTTTAAGCGGGCGGGGGGTCTTATGGATACGCAGTATTTT
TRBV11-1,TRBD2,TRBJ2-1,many,CASSKTGTSGFNEQFF,TGTGCCAGCAGCAAGACCGGGACTAGCGGTTTCAATGAGCAGTTCTTC
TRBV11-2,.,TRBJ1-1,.,CASSLDRYRTEAFF,TGTGCCAGCAGCTTAGACAGGTACCGCACTGAAGCTTTCTTT
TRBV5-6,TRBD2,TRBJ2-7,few,CASSRDYSYEQYF,TGTGCCAGCAGCCGGGACTACTCCTACGAGCAGTACTTC
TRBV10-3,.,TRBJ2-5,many,CAIQGGKETQYF,TGTGCCATCCAAGGCGGGAAAGAGACCCAGTACTTC
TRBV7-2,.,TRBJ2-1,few,CATSRGSKSSEQFF,TGTGCCACCTCGCGGGGTTCTAAATCTAGTGAGCAGTTCTTC
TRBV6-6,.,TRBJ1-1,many,CASRPETNTEAFF,TGTGCCAGCAGACCCGAGACGAACACTGAAGCTTTCTTT
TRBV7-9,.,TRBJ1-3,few,CASSLEPGNTIYF,TGTGCCAGCAGCTTAGAACCGGGAAACACCATATATTTT
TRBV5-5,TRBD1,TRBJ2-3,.,CASRTDPGGSADTQYF,TGTGCCAGCAGAACCGATCCAGGGGGAAGTGCAGATACGCAGTATTTT
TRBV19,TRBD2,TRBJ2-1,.,CASSRTSDLSYNEQFF,TGTGCCAGTAGTAGGACTAGCGACCTCTCCTACAATGAGCAGTTCTTC
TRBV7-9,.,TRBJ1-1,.,CASSLSQTGYHTEAFF,TGTGCCAGCAGCTTGAGTCAGACAGGATATCACACTGAAGCTTTCTTT
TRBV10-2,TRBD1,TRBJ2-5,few,CASRDRGQETQYF,TGCGCCAGCAGGGACAGGGGGCAAGAGACCCAGTACTTC
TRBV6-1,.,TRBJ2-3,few,CASSAPPAYTQYF,TGTGCCAGCAGTGCCCCGCCCGCTTATACGCAGTATTTT
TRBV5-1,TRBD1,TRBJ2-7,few,CASSLVSTGGTYEQYF,TGCGCCAGCAGCTTGGTATCAACAGGGGGTACCTACGAGCAGTACTTC
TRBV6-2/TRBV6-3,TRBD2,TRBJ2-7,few,CASSYPAGTYEQYF,TGTGCCAGCTCCTATCCAGCGGGGACCTACGAGCAGTACTTC
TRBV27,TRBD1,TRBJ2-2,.,CASSPSRTGNTGELFF,TGTGCCAGCAGTCCCTCGAGGACAGGGAATACCGGGGAGCTGTTTTTT
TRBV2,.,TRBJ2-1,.,CASSEMGYNEQFF,TGTGCCAGCAGTGAGATGGGGTACAATGAGCAGTTCTTC
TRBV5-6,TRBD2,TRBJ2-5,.,CASRLRGGGETQYF,TGTGCCAGCAGGCTGCGCGGGGGTGGAGAGACCCAGTACTTC
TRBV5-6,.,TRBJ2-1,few,CASSLWIETYNEQFF,TGTGCCAGCAGCTTGTGGATAGAAACCTACAATGAGCAGTTCTTC
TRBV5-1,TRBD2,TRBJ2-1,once,CASSSGLAPYNEQFF,TGCGCCAGCAGCTCCGGACTAGCGCCGTACAATGAGCAGTTCTTC
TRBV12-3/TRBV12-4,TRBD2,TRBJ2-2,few,CASSLELAGAGELFF,TGTGCCAGCAGTTTAGAATTAGCGGGAGCCGGGGAGCTGTTTTTT